The sequence of this T cell receptor (beta chain) was determined in a study of blood T cell repertoires in COVID-19. The method was immunoSEQ multiplex PCR; TCRdb's version includes in-frame clones alone and lacks a portion of them. The data hold about 140,000 clones, with approximately 86% observed a single time. The V gene lost 0 bases and the J gene lost 9 bases, with 22 bases spanning the gap. The CDR3 has 16 residues. The germline CDR1 and CDR2 sequences are SGDLS and YYNGEE. The chain couples TRBV9 to TRBJ2-7, with a tentative D call TRBD2 (6 bases). The sample taken for sequencing was PBMCs or T cells enriched from blood (not recorded which). The origin of this receptor is a middle-aged woman who had recovered from COVID-19. The CDR3 region is CASSVAYTGVGSVQYF. The CDR3 DNA is TGTGCCAGCAGCGTAGCTTATACGGGAGTGGGGTCTGTGCAGTACTTC.